What follows describes a single T cell receptor (beta chain). This entry belongs to a study of long-term antiretroviral therapy in people with HIV. The germline CDR1 and CDR2 sequences are SGHVS and FQNEAQ. This CDR3 is 13 amino acids long. V lost 1 base and J 6 bases, leaving 10 bases between the germline ends. The assay used was immunoSEQ (version v3.0), run at survey level. Assay: immunoSEQ multiplex PCR; the TCRdb copy retains only in-frame clones and omits some. The table records 30,000 to 45,000 clones, 80% of them present only once. This chain links TRBV7-8 with TRBJ2-7, with D perhaps matching TRBD1 (5 bases). The origin of this receptor is a man aged 25 to 40 with HIV. The sample consisted of unsorted PBMCs, taken 3.4 years after starting antiretroviral therapy. CDR3 residues: CASSLDRTSEQYF. DNA for the CDR3: TGTGCCAGCAGCTTAGACAGGACCAGCGAGCAGTACTTC.